This entry lists 26 T cell receptor beta chains sequenced from one sample in a study of blood T cell repertoires in COVID-19 (TCRdb year 2020). The library was obtained by the immunoSEQ multiplex PCR assay. TCRdb took this table from immuneACCESS and kept in-frame rearrangements with V and J called. Such tables lack part of the clones; where checked against another copy, unresolved V genes explain under half of the gap, and the rest is unexplained. This sample is represented by about 210,000 clones; roughly 85% of them were singletons. 5.1% of the sample rests with the top ten. The source material was peripheral blood. Receptor source: a man aged 45-65 years with COVID-19, enrolled during active disease.

This chain connects TRBV4-1 to TRBJ1-6; 7 positions match TRBD1. The CDR3 consists of 14 residues. CDR1 MGHRA and CDR2 YSYEKL come from the germline V gene. J lost 8 bases, V lost 2 bases, and 3 bases had no gene match. In nucleotides, the CDR3 is TGCGCCAGCAGCCAACGGGACAGTTATTCACCCCTCCACTTT. Protein: CASSQRDSYSPLHF.

V is TRBV30 and J is TRBJ2-7; D perhaps matches TRBD1 (6 bases). Germline V gene sequence: CDR1 GTSNPN, CDR2 SVGIG (reference sequence). The CDR3 has 14 amino acids. Trimming removed 4 bases from V and 3 bases from J, with 16 bases in between. CDR3 in amino acids: CAWKYGQWDYEQYF. The CDR3 bases are TGTGCCTGGAAGTACGGACAGTGGGACTACGAGCAGTACTTC.

The V call is TRBV28, the J call TRBJ1-5; the match to TRBD1 covers 10 bases. Germline CDR1 MDHEN, CDR2 SYDVKM. The CDR3 sequence is 20 residues long. V shed 1 base, J shed 0 bases, and the junction held 12 bases outside the gene matches. The CDR3, as DNA: TGTGCCAGCAGTTTATCCCACCGGGGACAGGGGACACTTAGCAATCAGCCCCAGCATTTT. This gives the protein CASSLSHRGQGTLSNQPQHF.

This clone has only one observation. V usage is TRBV18 and J usage is TRBJ1-2; TRBD1 matches at 7 bases. The CDR3 has 15 residues. Germline CDR1 KGHSH, CDR2 LQKENI. Losses at the gene ends were 3 bases for V and 0 bases for J; bases not matched to a gene: 4. In DNA form, the CDR3 reads TGTGCCAGCTCACCGGACAGGCTCCCTAACTATGGCTACACCTTC. Protein product: CASSPDRLPNYGYTF.

The rearrangement links TRBV7-2 to TRBJ1-6, with 8 bases identical to TRBD1. Germline CDR1 SGHTA, CDR2 FQGNSA. V lost 7 bases, J lost 9 bases, and 8 bases stayed unmatched. This CDR3 comprises 14 residues. CDR3 in DNA: TGTGCCAGCACCGCGACAGGGGTTATTTCACCCCTCCACTTT. Protein product: CASTATGVISPLHF.

The V gene is TRBV6-5, the J gene TRBJ1-1; weak D call: TRBD1 (5 bases). V gave up 5 bases and J gave up 5 bases, with 15 bases separating them. Germline V gene sequence: CDR1 MNHEY, CDR2 SVGAGI. CDR3 size: 14 residues. As DNA, the CDR3 is TGTGCCAGCAGTCCCTCGGGGGATTGGACTGAAGCTTTCTTT. It codes for CASSPSGDWTEAFF.

V and J are TRBV24-1 and TRBJ1-6; the D is unclear. Trimming stripped 5 bases from V and 6 bases from J, with 7 bases between. This CDR3 has 13 amino acids. Germline CDR1 reads KGHDR; CDR2 reads SFDVKD. The CDR3 nucleotides read TGTGCCACCAGTGCGACTAGTAATTCACCCCTCCACTTT. Residues: CATSATSNSPLHF.

The V and J genes are TRBV9 and TRBJ1-4, with D possibly TRBD1 on 6 matching bases. V was trimmed by 0 bases and J by 4 bases, leaving 13 bases between them. CDR1 is SGDLS, CDR2 YYNGEE, per germline. The CDR3 contains 16 residues. The CDR3 spells CASSVAGGGVNEKLFF. CDR3 in DNA: TGTGCCAGCAGCGTAGCTGGCGGGGGCGTTAATGAAAAACTGTTTTTT. Variable domain in full (rest from reference TRBV9 and TRBJ1-4): DSGVTQTPKHLITATGQRVTLRCSPRSGDLSVYWYQQSLDQGLQFLIQYYNGEERAKGNILERFSAQQFPDLHSELNLSSLELGDSALYFCASSVAGGGVNEKLFFGSGTQLSVL.

V usage is TRBV18 and J usage is TRBJ2-7, with a tentative D call TRBD1 (6 bases). The germline gives CDR1 KGHSH, CDR2 LQKENI. Trimming took 2 bases from V and 5 from J, leaving 13 bases between them. The CDR3 is 14 residues long. The CDR3 sequence is CASSPDRRTNEQYF. CDR3 nucleotide sequence: TGTGCCAGCTCACCAGACAGGCGAACAAACGAGCAGTACTTC. The full variable domain, with the rest looked up from reference TRBV18 and TRBJ2-7, is NAGVMQNPRHLVRRRGQEARLRCSPMKGHSHVYWYRQLPEEGLKFMVYLQKENIIDESGMPKERFSAEFPKEGPSILRIQQVVRGDSAAYFCASSPDRRTNEQYFGPGTRLTVT.

This clone was seen a single time. The V gene is TRBV5-8, the J gene TRBJ2-7, with D unresolved. V shed 3 bases and J shed 3 bases, with 7 bases lying between them. The germline V gene has CDR1 SGHTS and CDR2 YDEGEE. CDR3 length: 12 residues. CDR3 DNA sequence: TGTGCCAGCAGCTCCCTACGCTACGAGCAGTACTTC. It is translated as CASSSLRYEQYF. Full variable domain (missing parts from reference TRBV5-8 and TRBJ2-7): EAGVTQSPTHLIKTRGQQATLRCSPISGHTSVYWYQQALGLGLQFLLWYDEGEERNRGNFPPRFSGRQFPNYSSELNVNALELEDSALYLCASSSLRYEQYFGPGTRLTVT.

This sequence joins TRBV13 and TRBJ1-4; 7 nucleotides line up with TRBD1. The trim removed 4 bases at V and 7 bases at J, leaving 15 bases unmatched. Germline CDR1 is PRHDT and CDR2 is FYEKMQ (reference sequence). The CDR3 totals 17 residues. CDR3 sequence: CASSSPSDRAGGEKLFF. CDR3 nucleotide sequence: TGTGCCAGCAGCTCCCCGAGTGACAGGGCAGGGGGTGAAAAACTGTTTTTT.

J is TRBJ2-7 and V is TRBV2; D is possibly TRBD2 (7 bases). Germline CDR1 reads SNHLY; CDR2 reads FYNNEI. Trimming pared 6 bases from V and 2 bases from J, leaving 14 bases between. The CDR3 is 14 residues long. The CDR3 region is CASSLAGAAYEQYF. The CDR3 DNA is TGTGCCAGCAGCTTGGCGGGGGCAGCCTACGAGCAGTACTTC.

This rearrangement joins TRBV27 to TRBJ2-1; 8 nucleotides align to TRBD2. There are 14 residues in the CDR3. CDR1 and CDR2 from the germline V gene are MNHEY and SMNVEV (reference sequence). Trimming at V came to 6 bases and at J to 0 bases, leaving 1 base not matched to a gene. The CDR3 here is CASSGGASYNEQFF. CDR3 sequence (DNA): TGTGCCAGCAGCGGGGGGGCCTCCTACAATGAGCAGTTCTTC.

The V gene is TRBV6-4, the J gene TRBJ2-1; 8 nucleotides line up with TRBD1. The CDR3 is 14 residues long. The J segment lost 6 bases and the V segment lost 0 bases, leaving 1 base of the junction unmatched. Germline values: CDR1 MRHNA, CDR2 SNTAGT. DNA for the CDR3: TGTGCCAGCAGTGACTCAACAGGGGGCAATGAGCAGTTCTTC. It yields the protein CASSDSTGGNEQFF.

This chain links TRBV29-1 with TRBJ2-2; 7 bases match TRBD2. V shed 5 bases, J shed 3 bases, and the junction held 6 bases outside the gene matches. Germline V gives CDR1 SQVTM, CDR2 ANQGSEA. The CDR3 contains 14 residues. The CDR3 DNA reads as TGCAGCGTTTGGTACCGGGGGGACACCGGGGAGCTGTTTTTT. It translates to CSVWYRGDTGELFF.

The J gene is TRBJ1-4, the V gene TRBV18; D is undetermined. Trimming pared 6 bases from V and 3 bases from J, leaving 8 bases between. There are 13 residues in the CDR3. CDR1 and CDR2 (germline): KGHSH, LQKENI. The CDR3 region is CASSQASNEKLFF. The CDR3 DNA reads TGTGCCAGCTCCCAAGCCTCTAATGAAAAACTGTTTTTT.

To note about this clone: The junction departs from germline at one end; a sequencing error may be responsible. The chain carries TRBV6-1 and TRBJ1-2; TRBD1 matches 7 bases. This CDR3 has 14 residues. Germline V CDR1 and CDR2: MNHNS, SASEGT. The CDR3: CASSLGQTNYGCTF. The CDR3 DNA reads as TGTGCCAGCAGTTTGGGACAGACTAACTATGGCTGCACCTTC.

The chain recombines TRBV27 with TRBJ2-7; D unclear. The CDR3 has 11 amino acids. V was shortened by 8 bases and J by 3 bases, with 8 bases between the two germline ends. The V gene's germline CDR1 is MNHEY and CDR2 SMNVEV (reference sequence). The CDR3 is CASGPFYEQYF. CDR3 DNA sequence: TGTGCCAGCGGCCCGTTCTACGAGCAGTACTTC.

This clone appeared a single time. J is TRBJ2-7 and V is TRBV2; no definite D call. Between the trimmed V and J ends, which lost 4 bases and 3 bases, there was a span of 7 bases. Germline V gene lookup returns CDR1 SNHLY and CDR2 FYNNEI. The CDR3 is 12 amino acids. The chain's CDR3 is CASSGGDYEQYF. CDR3 DNA: TGTGCCAGCAGTGGAGGCGACTACGAGCAGTACTTC.

The rearrangement links TRBV6-5 to TRBJ2-7; D possibly corresponds to TRBD1 (6 bases). Germline CDR1 MNHEY, CDR2 SVGAGI. This CDR3 spans 13 amino acids. Trimming shortened V by 6 bases and J by 2 bases, and 11 bases separated the two germline ends. This chain's CDR3 is CASSQGFPYEQYF. For the CDR3, the DNA is TGTGCCAGCAGCCAGGGGTTCCCCTACGAGCAGTACTTC.

V is TRBV6-6 and J is TRBJ1-1; possibly TRBD1 for D (5 bases). The CDR3 runs 14 residues. V lost 5 bases to trimming and J lost 3 bases, with 13 bases between them. Germline values: CDR1 MNHNY, CDR2 SVGAGI (reference sequence). Here the CDR3 reads CASSGHNLDTEAFF. The CDR3 DNA is TGTGCCAGCAGTGGACATAATTTGGACACTGAAGCTTTCTTT.

This clone was counted only a few times. The gene calls are TRBV27 and TRBJ2-3; 9 positions match TRBD1. The CDR3 is made up of 18 amino acids. The trim removed 6 bases at V and 2 bases at J, leaving 15 bases unmatched. Looked up from germline, CDR1 is MNHEY and CDR2 is SMNVEV (reference sequence). The CDR3 DNA reads as TGTGCCAGCAGGCAGCGGACAGGGGCTGCAGGGTTCACAGATACGCAGTATTTT. This translates into CASRQRTGAAGFTDTQYF.

The chain is built from TRBV5-1 and TRBJ2-5, with 9 bases identical to TRBD2. V lost 4 bases to trimming and J lost 7 bases; unmatched junction nucleotides: 8. Germline V gene lookup returns CDR1 SGHRS and CDR2 YFSETQ. This CDR3 has 14 amino acids. The CDR3 loop is CASSRGGGELTQYF. In nucleotides, the CDR3 is TGCGCCAGCAGCCGCGGCGGGGGGGAACTGACCCAGTACTTC.

This chain connects TRBV7-6 to TRBJ2-2, with 10 bases that match TRBD2. Trimming at V came to 1 base and at J to 4 bases, leaving 9 bases not matched to a gene. Germline V gives CDR1 SGHVS, CDR2 FNYEAQ. The CDR3 has 18 amino acids. Here the CDR3 reads CASSLERGGRSLTGELFF. The CDR3 DNA sequence: TGTGCCAGCAGCTTAGAGCGGGGGGGCCGGTCTCTCACCGGGGAGCTGTTTTTT.

This chain joins TRBV19 and TRBJ2-5, with D possibly TRBD1 on 6 matching bases. The V gene lost 1 base and the J gene lost 5 bases, with 17 bases spanning the gap. The CDR3 spans 16 residues. The germline V gene encodes CDR1 LNHDA and CDR2 SQIVND (reference sequence). CDR3 protein: CASSIGGTPGEETQYF. The CDR3 DNA is TGTGCCAGTAGTATAGGTGGGACACCCGGTGAGGAGACCCAGTACTTC.

The J gene is TRBJ1-3, the V gene TRBV3-1 (or the pseudogene TRBV3-2), with a weak D call TRBD1 (5 bases). V was trimmed by 1 base and J by 0 bases, leaving 7 bases between them. This CDR3 has 15 residues. CDR1 LGHDT and CDR2 YNNKEL come from the germline V gene (reference sequence). CDR3 protein: CASSQGGVSGNTIYF. In nucleotides, the CDR3 is TGTGCCAGCAGCCAAGGGGGGGTCTCTGGAAACACCATATATTTT.